This TCR beta chain was retrieved from a study of cytomegalovirus exposure and HLA in healthy donors. As for the study in general: Early release data held tens of millions of unique TCRs from HLA-typed donors.

The CDR3 spans 14 residues. J gave up 8 bases and V 8 bases, and 6 bases lay outside the gene matches. CDR1 MNHEY and CDR2 SVGAGI come from the germline V gene. Points from the study as a whole: Beyond CMV serostatus, there was no information to go on about immune exposure.

A note on this clone: The target antigen is unknown.

The PCR made use of 60 Vbeta and 13 Jbeta primers. This table comes from immunoSEQ multiplex PCR, and its TCRdb copy is limited to in-frame clones, with some not included. The sample carries about 140,000 clones, about 74% recorded once. This chain uses TRBV6-5 with TRBJ2-1, with TRBD2 matching over 13 bases. What was sequenced was PBMCs. This TCR was sampled from a male donor in good health and CMV-seronegative. CDR3 nucleotide sequence: TGTGCCAGCGGTACTAGCGGGGGGGCGTATGAGCAGTTCTTC. Residues: CASGTSGGAYEQFF.